The clone carrying this T cell receptor (beta chain) occurred many times. Its matching antigen is unknown. This sample was taken from a study of blood T cells in healthy people across ages. Study-level findings and limits: Per-million-T-cell TCR beta diversity fell roughly linearly with age. Diversity figures based on one million T cells were deemed too low.

V lost 6 bases to trimming and J lost 0 bases, with 14 bases between them. CDR3 length equals 15 residues. A second about 7 to 11 cycle PCR used barcoded and J-beta primers. Each cDNA molecule carried a tag from a template-switch adaptor that contained 12 random nucleotides. Individual samples furnished no less than 2.5 million CDR3-containing paired-end reads apiece. MiXCR, run by TCRdb on the 5' RACE reads, gives a single entry per CDR3 protein. The data hold about 1.7 million distinct CDR3 sequences, with roughly 30% observed a single time. The sequenced sample consisted of blood. This TCR came from a woman under 40 in good health. The chain combines TRBV12-3 or TRBV12-4 with TRBJ1-1; weak D call: TRBD1 (5 bases). DNA of the CDR3: TGTGCCAGCAGCTTTCAAACAGGACTGAACACTGAAGCTTTCTTT. Translation gives CASSFQTGLNTEAFF.